This T cell receptor beta chain was profiled in a study of metastatic and nonmetastatic thyroid tumors. Across the study: Repertoires from blood and tumor or nodule tissue of malignant and benign thyroid patients were compared. Points from the study as a whole: As reported, TCR beta diversity in blood and tumor was significantly higher in malignant thyroid tumors than in benign nodules.

Per the authors' pipeline: For papillary thyroid cancer, a distant-metastasis classifier was constructed from CDR3 differences observed across clinicopathological groups. TCRdb re-called the PCR reads with MiXCR. These V and J calls are TCRdb output, not the study's own analysis. Among approximately 42,000 clones listed, roughly 24% were seen once. Every patient underwent thyroid surgery untreated. This clone was recorded a few times. What it recognizes is unknown. Sequenced material: tumor tissue. The clonotype was recovered from a female donor with papillary thyroid cancer or a benign thyroid nodule (not recorded which). Some clones in this sample may be carry-over from other donors' samples.

Here the CDR3 DNA reads TGTGCCAGCAGTCCACTCAATACAGGGACCAGCGGCTACACCTTC. This encodes CASSPLNTGTSGYTF. The chain is built from TRBV6-1 and TRBJ1-2, with D possibly matching TRBD1 (6 bases). This CDR3 has 15 residues. V dropped 5 bases and J dropped 8 bases, with 21 bases sitting between them. The germline V gene encodes CDR1 MNHNS and CDR2 SASEGT.